Listed below are T cell receptor beta chains from one sample, sequenced in a study of blood T cell repertoires in COVID-19. Sequenced by immunoSEQ multiplex PCR; TCRdb stores in-frame clones only, minus some. The repertoire includes over 150,000 clones, 85% to 90% of them detected once, and about 2.6% sits in the top ten. Sequencing used peripheral blood. The origin of the receptors is a middle-aged man with active or convalescent COVID-19. Each CDR3 is given with its conserved first and last residue. The order of the fields is D gene, V gene, J gene, clone size, CDR3 DNA, CDR3 protein. A D gene is named only where the DNA matches it firmly. Clone size, where shown, is once, few, many, or a class for clones that have expanded.

>TRBD1|TRBV5-6|TRBJ2-5|NA
TGTGCCAGCAGCTTGGTGGACAGGGTAGCGGAGACCCAGTACTTC
CASSLVDRVAETQYF
>NA|TRBV6-5|TRBJ1-5|NA
TGTGCCAGCAATGGGGCAGGGGTGCAGCCCCAGCATTTT
CASNGAGVQPQHF
>NA|TRBV7-2|TRBJ1-6|NA
TGTGCCAGCAGCTTACTAGTGCAGTTTAATTCACCCCTCCACTTT
CASSLLVQFNSPLHF
>NA|TRBV10-2|TRBJ2-2|NA
TGCGCCAGCAGTGTTTTTGTAAGGGGCGAGAACACCGGGGAGCTGTTTTTT
CASSVFVRGENTGELFF
>TRBD1|TRBV2|TRBJ1-1|NA
TGTGCCAGCAGCCTCGGGCAGGGGGATACTGAAGCTTTCTTT
CASSLGQGDTEAFF
>TRBD1|TRBV7-3|TRBJ2-1|once
TGTGCCAGCAGCCCAACAGGGGATGAGCAGTTCTTC
CASSPTGDEQFF
>NA|TRBV27|TRBJ1-5|NA
TGTGCCAGCAGGACTTCATATCAGCCCCAGCATTTT
CASRTSYQPQHF
>NA|TRBV11-2|TRBJ2-3|NA
TGTGCCAGCAGCTTAGGTCTAAACACAGATACGCAGTATTTT
CASSLGLNTDTQYF
>NA|TRBV9|TRBJ1-2|NA
TGTGCCAGCAGCCCGACCCTGGGGGGTAACTATGGCTACACCTTC
CASSPTLGGNYGYTF
>NA|TRBV9|TRBJ2-1|NA
TGTGCCAGCAGCGTAGAGACTAGTTGGTACAATGAGCAGTTCTTC
CASSVETSWYNEQFF
>NA|TRBV28|TRBJ1-5|NA
TGTGCCAGCAACACTATAGGGGCGGGGAGCAATCAGCCCCAGCATTTT
CASNTIGAGSNQPQHF
>TRBD1|TRBV7-3|TRBJ1-1|NA
TGTGCCAGCAGCCCCGGGACAGGGTTCACTGAAGCTTTCTTT
CASSPGTGFTEAFF
>NA|TRBV19|TRBJ2-7|NA
TGTGCCAGTAGTATGCCACAGGCGAGCTCCTACGAGCAGTACTTC
CASSMPQASSYEQYF
>TRBD2|TRBV5-1|TRBJ2-1|NA
TGCGCCAGCAGCTTGGTTAGCGGGGGGGACAATGAGCAGTTCTTC
CASSLVSGGDNEQFF
>NA|TRBV5-1|TRBJ1-3|NA
TGCGCCAGCAGCTTGGCCGAGGTCAGTTCAGGAAACACCATATATTTT
CASSLAEVSSGNTIYF
>NA|TRBV24-1|TRBJ2-6|NA
TGTGCCACCCTTAGCGGGGCCAACGTCCTGACTTTC
CATLSGANVLTF